The source of this T cell receptor beta chain is a study of blood T cell repertoires in COVID-19. The ends were cut back, 5 bases at V and 4 bases at J, with 11 bases in the middle. Germline V lookup: CDR1 MNHEY, CDR2 SVGEGT. This CDR3 region has 14 residues. Per the original data handling: Nucleated cell counts were estimated from reference gene primer amplification. Some clones are missing from TCRdb's copy, which holds only in-frame ones; the method was immunoSEQ multiplex PCR. That table gives V, J and clone size, and the DNA gave D and trimming. This table holds about 120,000 clones, about four fifths found once.

The chain carries TRBV6-2 or TRBV6-3 and TRBJ1-4; D is perhaps TRBD1 (5 bases). The sequenced sample consisted of peripheral blood. This receptor was identified in a woman in her 70s with acute or convalescent COVID-19. The CDR3 nucleotides are TGTGCCAGCAGTCAATCCAGGGTTAATGAAAAACTGTTTTTT. This translates into CASSQSRVNEKLFF.